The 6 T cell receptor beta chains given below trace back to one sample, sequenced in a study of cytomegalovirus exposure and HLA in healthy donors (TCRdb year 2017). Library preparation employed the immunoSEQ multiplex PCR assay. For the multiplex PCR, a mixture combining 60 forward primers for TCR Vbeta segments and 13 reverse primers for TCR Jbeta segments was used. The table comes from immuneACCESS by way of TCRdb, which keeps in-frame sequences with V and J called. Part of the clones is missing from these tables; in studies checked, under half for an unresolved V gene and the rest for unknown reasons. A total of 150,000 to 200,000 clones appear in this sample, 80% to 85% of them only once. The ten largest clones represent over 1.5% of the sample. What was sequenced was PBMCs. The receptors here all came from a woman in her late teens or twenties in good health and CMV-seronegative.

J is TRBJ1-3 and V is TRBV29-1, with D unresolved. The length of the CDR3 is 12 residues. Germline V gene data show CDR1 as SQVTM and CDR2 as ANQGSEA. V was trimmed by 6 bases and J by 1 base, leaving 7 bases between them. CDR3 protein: CSVQQSGNTIYF. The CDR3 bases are TGCAGCGTCCAACAATCTGGAAACACCATATATTTT.

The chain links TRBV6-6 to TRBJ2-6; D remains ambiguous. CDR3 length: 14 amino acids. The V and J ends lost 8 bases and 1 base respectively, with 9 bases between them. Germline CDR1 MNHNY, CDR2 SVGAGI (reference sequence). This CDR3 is CASYERSGANVLTF. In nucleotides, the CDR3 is TGTGCCAGCTACGAGAGGTCTGGGGCCAACGTCCTGACTTTC.

The CDR3 loop is CASSAGIYEQYF. In DNA form, the CDR3 reads TGTGCCAGCAGTGCCGGGATATACGAGCAGTACTTC. V is TRBV6-1 and J is TRBJ2-5; D perhaps matches TRBD2 (5 bases). The better agreement between TRBJ2-7 and the DNA end casts doubt on the J call. Germline V gives CDR1 MNHNS, CDR2 SASEGT. The CDR3 loop spans 12 amino acids.

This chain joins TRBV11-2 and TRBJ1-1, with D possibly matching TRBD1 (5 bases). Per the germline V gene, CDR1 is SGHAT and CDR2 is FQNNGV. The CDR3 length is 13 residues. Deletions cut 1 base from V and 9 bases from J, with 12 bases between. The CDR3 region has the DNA TGTGCCAGCAGCTTAGGGTTTTCAGGGAAAGCTTTCTTT. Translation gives CASSLGFSGKAFF.

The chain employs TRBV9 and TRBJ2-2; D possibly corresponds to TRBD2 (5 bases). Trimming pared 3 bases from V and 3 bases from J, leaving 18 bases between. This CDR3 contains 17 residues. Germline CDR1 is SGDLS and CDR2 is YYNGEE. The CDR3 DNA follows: TGTGCCAGCAGCGCCCAACGGGGAAATCCCCACACCGGGGAGCTGTTTTTT. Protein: CASSAQRGNPHTGELFF.

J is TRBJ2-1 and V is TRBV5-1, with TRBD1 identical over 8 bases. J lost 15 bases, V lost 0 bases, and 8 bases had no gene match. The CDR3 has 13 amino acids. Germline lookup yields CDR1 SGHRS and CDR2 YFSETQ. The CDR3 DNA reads TGCGCCAGCAGCTTGGCGGGACAGGAGGTTTGGTTCTTC. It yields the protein CASSLAGQEVWFF. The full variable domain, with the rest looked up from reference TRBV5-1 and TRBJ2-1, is KAGVTQTPRYLIKTRGQQVTLSCSPISGHRSVSWYQQTPGQGLQFLFEYFSETQRNKGNFPGRFSGRQFSNSRSEMNVSTLELGDSALYLCASSLAGQEVWFFGPGTRLTVL.